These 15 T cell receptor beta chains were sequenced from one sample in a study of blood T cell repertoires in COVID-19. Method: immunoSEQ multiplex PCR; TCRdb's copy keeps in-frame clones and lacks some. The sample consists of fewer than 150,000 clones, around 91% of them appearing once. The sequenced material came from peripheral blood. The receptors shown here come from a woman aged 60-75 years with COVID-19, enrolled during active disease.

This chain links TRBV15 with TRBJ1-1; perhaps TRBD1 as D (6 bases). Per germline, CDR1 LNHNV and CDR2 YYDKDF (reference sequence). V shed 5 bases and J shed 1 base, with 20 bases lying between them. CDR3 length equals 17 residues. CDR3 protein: CATSEDYQGRGNTEAFF. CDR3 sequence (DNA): TGTGCCACCAGCGAAGACTACCAGGGGAGAGGGAACACTGAAGCTTTCTTT.

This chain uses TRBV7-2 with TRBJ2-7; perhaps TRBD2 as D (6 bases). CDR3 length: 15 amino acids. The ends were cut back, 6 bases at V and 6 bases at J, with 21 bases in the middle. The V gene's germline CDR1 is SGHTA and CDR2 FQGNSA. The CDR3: CASSPSQANGGEQYF. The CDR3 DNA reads TGTGCCAGCAGTCCTTCCCAAGCCAACGGGGGCGAGCAGTACTTC.

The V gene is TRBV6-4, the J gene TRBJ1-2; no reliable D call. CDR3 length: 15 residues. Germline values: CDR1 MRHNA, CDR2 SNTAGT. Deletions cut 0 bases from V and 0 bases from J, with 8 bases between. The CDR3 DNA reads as TGTGCCAGCAGTGACTCGACACCAGCTAACTATGGCTACACCTTC. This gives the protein CASSDSTPANYGYTF.

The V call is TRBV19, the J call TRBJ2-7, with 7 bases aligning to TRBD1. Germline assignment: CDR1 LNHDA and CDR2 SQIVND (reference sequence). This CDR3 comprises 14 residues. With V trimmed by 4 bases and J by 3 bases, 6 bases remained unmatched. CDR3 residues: CASSTARDSYEQYF. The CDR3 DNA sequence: TGTGCCAGTAGTACGGCCCGGGACAGCTACGAGCAGTACTTC.

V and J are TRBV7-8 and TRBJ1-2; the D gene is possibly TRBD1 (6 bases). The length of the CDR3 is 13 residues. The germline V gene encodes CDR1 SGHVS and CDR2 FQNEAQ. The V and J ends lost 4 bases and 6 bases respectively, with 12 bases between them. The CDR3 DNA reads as TGTGCCAGCAGCTCCACAGGGACGAATGGCTACACCTTC. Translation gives CASSSTGTNGYTF.

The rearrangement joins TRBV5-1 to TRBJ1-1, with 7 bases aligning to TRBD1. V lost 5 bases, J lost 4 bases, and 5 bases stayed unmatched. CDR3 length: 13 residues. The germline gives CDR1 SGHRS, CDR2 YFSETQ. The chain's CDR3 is CASSSDRPTEAFF. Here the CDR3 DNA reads TGCGCCAGCAGTTCGGACAGGCCCACTGAAGCTTTCTTT.

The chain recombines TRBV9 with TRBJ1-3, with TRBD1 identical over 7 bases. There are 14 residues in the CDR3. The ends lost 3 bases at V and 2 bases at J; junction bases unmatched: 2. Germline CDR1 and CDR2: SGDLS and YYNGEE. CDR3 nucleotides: TGTGCCAGCAGCGCGCAGGGGGCTGGAAACACCATATATTTT. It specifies CASSAQGAGNTIYF.

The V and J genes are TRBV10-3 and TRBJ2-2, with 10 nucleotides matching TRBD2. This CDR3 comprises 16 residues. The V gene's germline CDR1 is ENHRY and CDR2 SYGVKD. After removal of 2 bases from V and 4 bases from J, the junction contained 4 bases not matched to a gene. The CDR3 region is CAISEAGLASTGELFF. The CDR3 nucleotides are TGTGCCATCAGTGAGGCGGGACTAGCGAGCACCGGGGAGCTGTTTTTT.

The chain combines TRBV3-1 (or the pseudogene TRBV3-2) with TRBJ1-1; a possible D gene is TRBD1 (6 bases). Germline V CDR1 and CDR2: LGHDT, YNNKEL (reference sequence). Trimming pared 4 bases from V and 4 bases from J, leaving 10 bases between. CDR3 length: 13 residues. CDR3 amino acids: CASSRAGVTEAFF. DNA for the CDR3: TGTGCCAGCAGCCGGGCAGGGGTCACTGAAGCTTTCTTT.

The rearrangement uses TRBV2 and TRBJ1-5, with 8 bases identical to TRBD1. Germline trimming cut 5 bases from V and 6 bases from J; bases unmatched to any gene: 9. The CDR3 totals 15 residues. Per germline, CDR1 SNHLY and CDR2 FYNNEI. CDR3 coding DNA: TGTGCCAGCAGTTCCCAAGGACAGGGCAGTCAGCCCCAGCATTTT. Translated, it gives CASSSQGQGSQPQHF.

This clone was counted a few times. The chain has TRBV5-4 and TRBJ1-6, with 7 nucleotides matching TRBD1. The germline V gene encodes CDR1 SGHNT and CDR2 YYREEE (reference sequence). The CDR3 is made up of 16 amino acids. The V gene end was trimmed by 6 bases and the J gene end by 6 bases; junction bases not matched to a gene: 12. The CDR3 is CASTTGAPRPNSPLHF. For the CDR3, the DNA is TGTGCCAGCACCACAGGGGCGCCTCGACCTAATTCACCCCTCCACTTT.

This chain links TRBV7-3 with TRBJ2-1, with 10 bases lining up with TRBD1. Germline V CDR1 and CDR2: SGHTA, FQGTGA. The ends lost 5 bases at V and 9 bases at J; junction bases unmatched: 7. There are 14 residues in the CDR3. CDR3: CASSPDRGLGEQFF. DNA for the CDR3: TGTGCCAGCAGCCCGGACAGGGGGTTAGGTGAGCAGTTCTTC.

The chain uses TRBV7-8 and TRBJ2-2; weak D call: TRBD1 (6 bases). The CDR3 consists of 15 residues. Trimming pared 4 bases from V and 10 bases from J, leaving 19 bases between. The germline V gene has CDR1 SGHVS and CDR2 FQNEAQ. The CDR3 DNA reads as TGTGCCAGCAGCTCCAGATCCTTACAGGGTGCGGAGCTGTTTTTT. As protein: CASSSRSLQGAELFF.

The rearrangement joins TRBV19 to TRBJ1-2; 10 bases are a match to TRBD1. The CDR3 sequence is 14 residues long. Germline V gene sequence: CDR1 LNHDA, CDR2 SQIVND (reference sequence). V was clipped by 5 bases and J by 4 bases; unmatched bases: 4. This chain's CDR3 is CASSSGTGVYGYTF. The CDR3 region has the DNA TGTGCCAGTAGTTCCGGGACAGGGGTCTATGGCTACACCTTC.

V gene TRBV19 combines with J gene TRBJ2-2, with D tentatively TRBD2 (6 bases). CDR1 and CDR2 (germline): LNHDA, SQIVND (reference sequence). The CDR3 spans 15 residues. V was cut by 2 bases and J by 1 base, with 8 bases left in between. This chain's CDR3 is CASSIQGGNTGELFF. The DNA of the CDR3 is TGTGCCAGTAGTATACAGGGAGGGAACACCGGGGAGCTGTTTTTT. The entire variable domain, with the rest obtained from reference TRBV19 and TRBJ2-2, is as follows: DGGITQSPKYLFRKEGQNVTLSCEQNLNHDAMYWYRQDPGQGLRLIYYSQIVNDFQKGDIAEGYSVSREKKESFPLTVTSAQKNPTAFYLCASSIQGGNTGELFFGEGSRLTVL.